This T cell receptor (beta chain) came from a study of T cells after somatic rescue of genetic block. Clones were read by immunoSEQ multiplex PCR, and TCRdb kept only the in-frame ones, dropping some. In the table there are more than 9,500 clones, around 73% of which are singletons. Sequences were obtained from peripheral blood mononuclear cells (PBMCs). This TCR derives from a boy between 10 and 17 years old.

The CDR3: CASSLDGVQRDEQYF. In DNA form, the CDR3 reads TGTGCCAGCAGCTTAGATGGGGTTCAAAGGGACGAGCAGTACTTC. This rearrangement joins TRBV7-8 to TRBJ2-7; D is ambiguous. Germline V lookup: CDR1 SGHVS, CDR2 FQNEAQ. CDR3 length: 15 amino acids. The V and J ends lost 1 base and 5 bases respectively, with 15 bases between them.